Listed below are T cell receptor beta chains from one sample, sequenced in a study of neurological immune-mediated disorders. TCRdb analysed the 5' RACE reads with MiXCR anew, one entry per CDR3 protein. The sample contains about 38,000 distinct CDR3 sequences, around 10% of which appear only once. Material for sequencing was PBMCs. Source of these receptors: a man between 60 and 75 years old with HTLV-1-associated myelopathy (HAM/TSP). CDR3s include the opening cysteine and the closing phenylalanine or tryptophan. The order of the fields is clone size, J gene, V gene, D gene, CDR3 protein, CDR3 DNA. D genes are given only for firm matches. Only part of the rows carry a size: once, few, many, or a class if the clone is expanded.

many	TRBJ2-3	TRBV3-1	.	CASSQDGTSTDTQYF	TGTGCCAGCAGCCAAGATGGAACCAGCACAGATACGCAGTATTTT
many	TRBJ1-1	TRBV5-1	.	CASRWENTEAFF	TGCGCCAGCAGGTGGGAGAACACTGAAGCTTTCTTT
many	TRBJ2-2	TRBV2	.	CASSVERNTGELFF	TGTGCCAGCAGTGTAGAACGTAACACCGGGGAGCTGTTTTTT
.	TRBJ2-1	TRBV5-1	.	CVSSFLAEADNEQFF	TGCGTCAGCAGCTTTTTAGCGGAAGCCGACAATGAGCAGTTCTTC
many	TRBJ2-1	TRBV5-1	.	CASSLGGSYNEQFF	TGCGCCAGCAGCTTGGGTGGCTCCTACAATGAGCAGTTCTTC
.	TRBJ2-1	TRBV29-1	TRBD2	CSVAGVGGLAAYNEPFF	TGCAGCGTTGCGGGGGTTGGGGGACTAGCGGCCTACAATGAGCCGTTCTTC
many	TRBJ1-1	TRBV5-1	TRBD1	CASSSGTGGEAFF	TGCGCCAGCAGCTCCGGGACAGGGGGCGAAGCTTTCTTT
many	TRBJ2-7	TRBV5-6	TRBD2	CASSLVSGGAYEQYF	TGTGCCAGCAGCTTGGTCAGCGGGGGAGCCTACGAGCAGTACTTC
many	TRBJ2-1	TRBV5-6	.	CASSSRGGADEQFF	TGTGCCAGCAGCTCGAGGGGGGGGGCCGATGAGCAGTTCTTC
.	TRBJ1-3	TRBV11-1	.	CSSSKVSGNTIYF	TGCTCCAGCAGTAAGGTCTCTGGAAACACCATATATTTT
many	TRBJ2-5	TRBV29-1	.	CSVGPEETQYF	TGCAGCGTTGGGCCGGAAGAGACCCAGTACTTC
many	TRBJ2-7	TRBV6-1	TRBD1	CASSEGPDRVYEQYF	TGTGCCAGCAGTGAAGGCCCGGACAGGGTCTACGAGCAGTACTTC
medium-sized	TRBJ2-1	TRBV28	TRBD2	CASSFTRTSGTSGEQFF	TGTGCCAGCAGTTTCACTCGGACTAGCGGGACTTCGGGTGAGCAGTTCTTC
many	TRBJ2-7	TRBV3-1	.	CASSQATGHSYEQYF	TGTGCCAGCAGCCAAGCCACAGGGCACTCCTACGAGCAGTACTTC
many	TRBJ2-1	TRBV7-3	.	CASSSSGALGQGDEQFF	TGTGCCAGCAGCTCCTCAGGGGCCTTAGGTCAAGGGGATGAGCAGTTCTTC
many	TRBJ2-1	TRBV5-1	.	CASSLRLSETYNEQFF	TGCGCCAGCAGCTTGCGTTTGTCAGAGACCTACAATGAGCAGTTCTTC
many	TRBJ2-5	TRBV10-3	.	CAISEDGSRGETQYF	TGTGCCATCAGTGAAGACGGGTCGAGGGGAGAGACCCAGTACTTC
many	TRBJ2-1	TRBV6-5	TRBD2	CASSTRPSGSNEQFF	TGTGCCAGCAGTACCCGGCCTAGCGGGAGCAATGAGCAGTTCTTC
many	TRBJ1-2	TRBV29-1	TRBD1	CSVMTGGGSGYTF	TGCAGCGTTATGACAGGGGGAGGGAGTGGCTACACCTTC
many	TRBJ2-7	TRBV7-2	TRBD2	CASSLGRLTSGGEQYF	TGTGCCAGCAGCTTAGGACGGCTGACTAGCGGAGGCGAGCAGTACTTC
many	TRBJ2-1	TRBV5-1	TRBD2	CASGPSGIYNEQFF	TGCGCCAGCGGCCCTAGCGGGATCTACAATGAGCAGTTCTTC
many	TRBJ2-4	TRBV20-1	TRBD2	CSAAWTSGTKNIQYF	TGCAGTGCCGCTTGGACTAGCGGTACCAAAAACATTCAGTACTTC
many	TRBJ2-5	TRBV4-1	TRBD1	CASSFGQGSSETQYF	TGCGCCAGCAGTTTCGGACAGGGATCTTCAGAGACCCAGTACTTC
many	TRBJ2-7	TRBV28	TRBD2	CASSNSGSNYEQYF	TGTGCCAGCAGTAATAGCGGGAGTAACTACGAGCAGTACTTC
.	TRBJ1-6	TRBV28	TRBD1	CASSLLQGDKSPLHF	TGTGCCAGCAGTTTACTGCAGGGGGACAAATCACCCCTCCACTTT
many	TRBJ2-5	TRBV9	.	CASSVNSNQETQYF	TGTGCCAGCAGCGTAAACAGCAACCAAGAGACCCAGTACTTC
many	TRBJ2-7	TRBV28	.	CASSEGGQRAEQYF	TGTGCCAGCAGTGAGGGGGGACAGAGGGCCGAGCAGTACTTC
many	TRBJ2-1	TRBV10-3	.	CAISGPSTAPYNEQFF	TGTGCCATCAGTGGGCCGTCTACCGCCCCCTACAATGAGCAGTTCTTC
many	TRBJ2-7	TRBV20-1	.	CSATDGGYEQYF	TGCAGTGCTACCGATGGAGGGTACGAGCAGTACTTC
many	TRBJ1-5	TRBV2	.	CASRSRPLSNQPQHF	TGTGCCAGCAGATCACGTCCCCTTAGCAATCAGCCCCAGCATTTT
many	TRBJ2-3	TRBV5-1	.	CASSKGLPGDTQYF	TGCGCCAGCAGCAAGGGACTTCCAGGAGATACGCAGTATTTT
.	TRBJ2-3	TRBV6-1	.	CAAAETRADTQYF	TGTGCCGCCGCCGAAACGAGGGCAGATACGCAGTATTTT
many	TRBJ2-5	TRBV20-1	TRBD2	CSARAHRTSKETQYF	TGCAGTGCTCGTGCCCACCGGACTAGCAAGGAGACCCAGTACTTC
many	TRBJ2-1	TRBV24-1	TRBD1	CATSDPGQGGGGEQFF	TGTGCCACCAGTGATCCTGGACAGGGGGGTGGTGGTGAGCAGTTCTTC
many	TRBJ1-2	TRBV9	TRBD1	CASSVQGQGGGGYGYTF	TGTGCCAGCAGCGTACAGGGACAGGGAGGTGGTGGCTATGGCTACACCTTC
.	TRBJ1-2	TRBV20-1	.	CSAKTSPMFYGYTF	TGCAGTGCTAAAACGAGCCCCATGTTCTATGGCTACACCTTC
many	TRBJ2-3	TRBV20-1	.	CSASGLAASSTDTQYF	TGCAGTGCTAGCGGTTTAGCGGCCTCTAGCACAGATACGCAGTATTTT
many	TRBJ2-7	TRBV20-1	TRBD2	CSAGGTSGSSVYEQYF	TGCAGTGCCGGAGGGACTAGCGGGAGTAGTGTCTACGAGCAGTACTTC
many	TRBJ2-7	TRBV5-6	.	CASNLGTYSYEQYF	TGTGCCAGCAACCTTGGGACTTATTCCTACGAGCAGTACTTC
many	TRBJ2-1	TRBV20-1	TRBD1	CSATGTGGAGFF	TGCAGTGCGACCGGGACAGGGGGCGCGGGGTTCTTC
many	TRBJ1-2	TRBV12-3/TRBV12-4	TRBD1	CASSPELGQNYGYTF	TGTGCCAGCAGCCCGGAGCTGGGACAGAACTATGGCTACACCTTC
many	TRBJ2-3	TRBV5-1	.	CASSTTGNTDTQYF	TGCGCCAGCAGCACTACCGGGAACACAGATACGCAGTATTTT
.	TRBJ1-1	TRBV20-1	.	CSDRDPTGRTEAFF	TGCAGTGATAGAGATCCGACGGGGCGGACTGAAGCTTTCTTT
many	TRBJ2-4	TRBV28	.	CASSLFGQGAKNIQYF	TGTGCCAGCAGTTTATTCGGGCAGGGAGCCAAAAACATTCAGTACTTC